Shown below are 27 T cell receptor beta chains from a single sample sequenced in a study of cytomegalovirus exposure and HLA in healthy donors. The PCR employed 60 Vbeta primers together with 13 Jbeta primers. Here immunoSEQ multiplex PCR was the method, and the copy in TCRdb shows in-frame clones only, minus some. The sample holds under 200,000 clones, 82% seen once. The source material was PBMCs. These receptors were taken from a male donor in good health and CMV-seropositive.

This clone was found a few times. V usage is TRBV7-8 and J usage is TRBJ1-1; 7 bases map to TRBD1. The CDR3 contains 13 residues. Germline CDR1 and CDR2: SGHVS and FQNEAQ. The ends lost 6 bases at V and 5 bases at J; junction bases unmatched: 6. This CDR3 is CASRLRGWTEAFF. The DNA for the CDR3 is TGTGCCAGCAGACTCAGGGGGTGGACTGAAGCTTTCTTT.

This chain uses TRBV4-3 with TRBJ2-2; TRBD1 matches at 7 bases. CDR1 is LGHNA, CDR2 YSLEER, per germline. The CDR3 totals 15 residues. J lost 7 bases, V lost 2 bases, and 7 bases had no gene match. Written as DNA, the CDR3 is TGCGCCAGCAGCCAAATGGACAGGTTCAACGGGGAGCTGTTTTTT. This encodes CASSQMDRFNGELFF.

The chain combines TRBV7-2 with TRBJ2-1, with TRBD2 matching 8 bases. With V trimmed by 1 base and J by 8 bases, 7 bases remained unmatched. Germline lookup yields CDR1 SGHTA and CDR2 FQGNSA. The CDR3 extends over 15 amino acids. CDR3: CASSLGTSRWDEQFF. The CDR3 DNA reads TGTGCCAGCAGCTTAGGGACTAGCAGGTGGGATGAGCAGTTCTTC.

The V gene is TRBV7-9, the J gene TRBJ1-5; possibly TRBD1 for D (6 bases). CDR1 is SEHNR, CDR2 FQNEAQ, per germline (reference sequence). V lost 5 bases, J lost 5 bases, and 13 bases lay in between. This CDR3 region has 14 residues. The CDR3 spells CASSPGQPYQPQHF. CDR3 coding DNA: TGTGCCAGCAGCCCCGGACAGCCCTATCAGCCCCAGCATTTT. Variable domain in full (rest from reference TRBV7-9 and TRBJ1-5): DTGVSQNPRHKITKRGQNVTFRCDPISEHNRLYWYRQTLGQGPEFLTYFQNEAQLEKSRLLSDRFSAERPKGSFSTLEIQRTEQGDSAMYLCASSPGQPYQPQHFGDGTRLSIL.

The rearrangement uses TRBV7-2 and TRBJ1-1; the D is unclear. V lost 0 bases to trimming and J lost 0 bases, with 5 bases between them. Germline-derived CDR1 and CDR2 are SGHTA and FQGNSA. The CDR3 is 14 residues long. The CDR3 coding sequence is TGTGCCAGCAGCTTAGCAGCTATGAACACTGAAGCTTTCTTT. As protein: CASSLAAMNTEAFF.

This clone was counted a few times. CDR3 protein: CASSTAGGNYGYTF. DNA for the CDR3: TGTGCCAGCAGTACCGCAGGGGGCAACTATGGCTACACCTTC. The gene calls are TRBV27 and TRBJ1-2, with 8 bases fitting TRBD1. Losses at the gene ends were 5 bases for V and 2 bases for J; bases not matched to a gene: 4. CDR1 MNHEY and CDR2 SMNVEV come from the germline V gene (reference sequence). This CDR3 region has 14 residues.

The chain joins TRBV15 to TRBJ1-4; D perhaps matches TRBD1 (5 bases). The CDR3 has 17 residues. Germline V CDR1 and CDR2: LNHNV, YYDKDF (reference sequence). Between the trimmed V and J ends, which lost 0 bases and 8 bases, there was a span of 19 bases. CDR3 sequence: CATSRDLSSGGGEKLFF. CDR3 nucleotides: TGTGCCACCAGCAGAGATCTCTCGTCGGGGGGTGGGGAAAAACTGTTTTTT.

The genes are TRBV5-6 and TRBJ1-5; 8 bases fit TRBD1. J lost 4 bases, V lost 0 bases, and 3 bases had no gene match. This CDR3 contains 15 residues. Germline CDR1 SGHDT, CDR2 YYEEEE. CDR3 nucleotide sequence: TGTGCCAGCAGCTTGGGACAGGGGTTTAATCAGCCCCAGCATTTT. It codes for CASSLGQGFNQPQHF.

The chain joins TRBV20-1 to TRBJ2-7; tentative D call: TRBD2 (5 bases). Trimming stripped 1 base from V and 7 bases from J, with 5 bases between. The CDR3 sequence is 10 residues long. Germline assignment: CDR1 DFQATT and CDR2 SNEGSKA (reference sequence). CDR3 coding DNA: TGCAGTGCTAGAGGGAGGGAGCAGTACTTC. As protein: CSARGREQYF.

The CDR3 loop reads CASSSPDYGYTF. DNA for the CDR3: TGCGCCAGCAGCTCTCCGGACTATGGCTACACCTTC. J is TRBJ1-2 and V is TRBV5-1; D is uncertain. Trimming cost V 3 bases and J 3 bases, with 6 bases left between them. The CDR3 runs 12 residues. Germline V lookup: CDR1 SGHRS, CDR2 YFSETQ. Supplemented by reference TRBV5-1 and TRBJ1-2, the full variable domain reads KAGVTQTPRYLIKTRGQQVTLSCSPISGHRSVSWYQQTPGQGLQFLFEYFSETQRNKGNFPGRFSGRQFSNSRSEMNVSTLELGDSALYLCASSSPDYGYTFGSGTRLTVV.

V gene TRBV4-1 combines with J gene TRBJ1-1; D might be TRBD1 (5 bases). The CDR3 spans 15 residues. The V gene's germline CDR1 is MGHRA and CDR2 YSYEKL. Trimming cost V 0 bases and J 13 bases, with 21 bases left between them. CDR3 region: CASSQDRGKSVSGFF. Written as DNA, the CDR3 is TGCGCCAGCAGCCAAGATCGGGGGAAGTCTGTGAGTGGTTTCTTT.

This clone was recorded once. The CDR3 region is CASPWWASATGELFF. In nucleotides, the CDR3 is TGTGCCTCCCCCTGGTGGGCCTCTGCCACCGGGGAGCTGTTTTTT. The chain combines TRBV30 with TRBJ2-2; D gene ambiguous. The germline CDR1 and CDR2 sequences are GTSNPN and SVGIG (reference sequence). V lost 7 bases to trimming and J lost 4 bases, with 19 bases between them. CDR3 size: 15 residues.

The DNA of the CDR3 is TGTGCCAGCAGTTTAAAGGGGAAAGGGGACTATGGCTACACCTTC. This translates into CASSLKGKGDYGYTF. J is TRBJ1-2 and V is TRBV27; weak D call: TRBD1 (5 bases). Germline loops: CDR1 MNHEY, CDR2 SMNVEV (reference sequence). V was clipped by 2 bases and J by 3 bases, with 13 bases between them. The CDR3 covers 15 residues.

The V gene is TRBV27, the J gene TRBJ1-6, with no clear D. Germline values: CDR1 MNHEY, CDR2 SMNVEV (reference sequence). The CDR3 has 15 residues. Trimming pared 8 bases from V and 2 bases from J, leaving 13 bases between. The CDR3 reads CASALDTPYNSPLHF. The CDR3 nucleotides are TGTGCCAGCGCCCTTGACACACCCTATAATTCACCCCTCCACTTT.

The chain uses TRBV10-3 and TRBJ1-2, with D unresolved. V gave up 6 bases and J gave up 7 bases, with 21 bases separating them. The CDR3 runs to 15 residues. The germline V gene has CDR1 ENHRY and CDR2 SYGVKD. The CDR3 region has the DNA TGTGCCATCAGCCGTGATGGCGAGGGTACTGGTGGCTACACCTTC. Its translation: CAISRDGEGTGGYTF.

This clone was found once. V and J are TRBV5-1 and TRBJ1-4; TRBD1 matches 11 bases. Losses at the gene ends were 4 bases for V and 10 bases for J; bases not matched to a gene: 6. CDR3 length: 14 residues. Germline loops: CDR1 SGHRS, CDR2 YFSETQ. This CDR3 reads CASSPRDRGGKLFF. CDR3 sequence (DNA): TGCGCCAGCAGCCCCCGGGACAGGGGGGGAAAACTGTTTTTT. Full variable domain (rest looked up from reference TRBV5-1 and TRBJ1-4): KAGVTQTPRYLIKTRGQQVTLSCSPISGHRSVSWYQQTPGQGLQFLFEYFSETQRNKGNFPGRFSGRQFSNSRSEMNVSTLELGDSALYLCASSPRDRGGKLFFGSGTQLSVL.

The rearrangement uses TRBV15 and TRBJ1-3, with D possibly matching TRBD1 (6 bases). Trimming took off 1 base at V and 4 bases at J, with 11 bases between the two ends. Germline CDR1 and CDR2: LNHNV and YYDKDF (reference sequence). This CDR3 contains 15 residues. DNA of the CDR3: TGTGCCACCAGCAGAGTGGGGGCGAGAGGAAACACCATATATTTT. Translating gives CATSRVGARGNTIYF.

The chain links TRBV11-2 to TRBJ2-7; no reliable D call. The germline gives CDR1 SGHAT, CDR2 FQNNGV. V was trimmed by 3 bases and J by 1 base, leaving 19 bases between them. The CDR3 has 17 residues. This CDR3 is CASSFAHLGAASYEQYF. The CDR3 DNA sequence: TGTGCCAGCAGCTTCGCCCACCTAGGAGCTGCTTCCTACGAGCAGTACTTC.

The CDR3 loop reads CSVALAGSGELFF. The CDR3 coding sequence is TGCAGCGTTGCACTAGCGGGATCCGGGGAGCTGTTTTTT. The rearrangement links TRBV29-1 to TRBJ2-2, with 10 bases lining up with TRBD2. CDR3 length: 13 residues. V shed 4 bases and J 6 bases; nucleotides not matched to a gene: 2. Per the germline V gene, CDR1 is SQVTM and CDR2 is ANQGSEA.

The chain links TRBV29-1 to TRBJ2-3; 13 positions agree with TRBD2. The CDR3 spans 15 residues. After removal of 6 bases from V and 1 base from J, the junction contained 4 bases not matched to a gene. Per germline, CDR1 SQVTM and CDR2 ANQGSEA. The CDR3 DNA reads TGCAGCGTCAGGACTAGCGGGGGACGCACAGATACGCAGTATTTT. Translation: CSVRTSGGRTDTQYF.

V gene TRBV7-2 combines with J gene TRBJ2-7, with D perhaps matching TRBD2 (6 bases). Trimming left V 4 bases short and J 5 bases short, with 15 bases between. Germline-derived CDR1 and CDR2 are SGHTA and FQGNSA. This CDR3 is 14 amino acids long. The CDR3 loop reads CASSSVGLKNEQYF. CDR3 DNA sequence: TGTGCCAGCAGCTCAGTGGGACTTAAGAACGAGCAGTACTTC.

The chain joins TRBV5-8 to TRBJ2-7; 7 bases line up with TRBD1. J gave up 3 bases and V 3 bases, and 9 bases lay outside the gene matches. Germline CDR1 reads SGHTS; CDR2 reads YDEGEE. CDR3 length: 15 residues. CDR3 residues: CASSYDRQGIYEQYF. The CDR3 nucleotides are TGTGCCAGCAGCTACGACAGACAGGGAATCTACGAGCAGTACTTC. Together with reference TRBV5-8 and TRBJ2-7, the CDR3 gives the full variable domain: EAGVTQSPTHLIKTRGQQATLRCSPISGHTSVYWYQQALGLGLQFLLWYDEGEERNRGNFPPRFSGRQFPNYSSELNVNALELEDSALYLCASSYDRQGIYEQYFGPGTRLTVT.

This clone was detected only once. The chain carries TRBV6-5 and TRBJ1-2; TRBD1 aligns across 9 bases. V trimming: 6 bases; J trimming: 8 bases; junction bases outside the gene matches: 7. In germline, CDR1 is MNHEY, CDR2 SVGAGI. This CDR3 spans 13 amino acids. The CDR3 bases are TGTGCCAGCAGGCCGCGGACAGGGGTAGGCTACACCTTC. This sequence encodes CASRPRTGVGYTF.

V usage is TRBV18 and J usage is TRBJ2-5, with D maybe TRBD1 (5 bases). The CDR3 has 15 amino acids. The V end was cut by 5 bases, the J end by 3 bases, with 16 bases between. The V gene's germline CDR1 is KGHSH and CDR2 LQKENI. DNA for the CDR3: TGTGCCAGCTCAACTATCCAGGGTGTTGAAGAGACCCAGTACTTC. It translates to CASSTIQGVEETQYF.

J is TRBJ2-7 and V is TRBV7-2; 7 nucleotides line up with TRBD1. The germline gives CDR1 SGHTA, CDR2 FQGNSA. V gave up 6 bases and J gave up 6 bases; unmatched junction bases: 8. CDR3 length: 13 amino acids. The CDR3, as DNA: TGTGCCAGCAGTTCAGACAGGGCGGGCGAGCAGTACTTC. Amino acids: CASSSDRAGEQYF.

This chain connects TRBV11-2 to TRBJ1-5, with D possibly TRBD1 on 5 matching bases. The ends were cut back, 1 base at V and 6 bases at J, with 10 bases in the middle. CDR3 length: 14 residues. Per germline, CDR1 SGHAT and CDR2 FQNNGV. CDR3 bases: TGTGCCAGCAGCTTAGCAGGGAGGGGTCAGCCCCAGCATTTT. It yields the protein CASSLAGRGQPQHF.

The chain links TRBV14 to TRBJ1-6; D is perhaps TRBD1 (5 bases). The CDR3 runs 16 residues. Per germline, CDR1 SGHDN and CDR2 FVKESK. Trimming stripped 2 bases from V and 4 bases from J, with 12 bases between. The CDR3 protein is CASSQRGTNYNSPLHF. The CDR3, as DNA: TGTGCCAGCAGCCAACGGGGGACGAATTATAATTCACCCCTCCACTTT.